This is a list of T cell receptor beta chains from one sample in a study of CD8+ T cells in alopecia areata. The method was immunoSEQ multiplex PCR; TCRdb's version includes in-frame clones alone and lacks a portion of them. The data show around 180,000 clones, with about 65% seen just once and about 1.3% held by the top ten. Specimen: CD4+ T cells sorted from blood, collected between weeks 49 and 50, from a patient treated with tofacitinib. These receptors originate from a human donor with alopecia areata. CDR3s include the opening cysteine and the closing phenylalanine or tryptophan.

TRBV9 CASTTLDGGSPLHF
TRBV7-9 CASSTGWGFNQPQHF
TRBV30 CAWSKQDNTEAFF
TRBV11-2 CASGPGRTGGTDTQYF
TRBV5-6 CASSSVWGQDYGYTF
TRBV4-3 CASSFRTGSTDTQYF
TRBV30 CAWHRGLYEQYF
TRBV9 CASSVDRGGETQYF
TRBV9 CASSVGIVSTDTQYF
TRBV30 CAWSVRQGLDYGYTF
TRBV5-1 CASSLVGLGGALRGEQFF
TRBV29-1 CSVETENLYNEQFF
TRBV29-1 CSVEPTGRYGYTF
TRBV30 CAWSWSGRNTEAFF
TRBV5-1 CASSLQGGTDTQYF
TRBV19 CATTGTVYHTEAFF
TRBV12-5 CASGTGTGNSPLHF
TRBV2 CASSGRLASVTDTQYF
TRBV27 CASSYRVPIVGELFF
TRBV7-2 CASSSGTGTYEQYF
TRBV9 CASSVGVQETQYF
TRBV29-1 CSVVVSGQGARYGYTF
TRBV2 CAGRGVSEGSSPAYEQYF
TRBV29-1 CSVGQIQNTEAFF
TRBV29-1 CSVDNRVGYGYTF
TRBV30 CAWSRALVGQPQHF
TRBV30 CARRDITGGANTGELFF
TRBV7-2 CASSSPGQQAKNIQYF
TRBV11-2 CASNPNPSSGYTDTQYF
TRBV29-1 CSVDGGGPFF
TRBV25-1 CASSTHPDSPLHF
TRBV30 CAWSGLYGYTF